This TCR beta chain was found in a study of shared clonotypes between healthy human individuals. Across the study: The study used three CD4 naive, three CD4 memory, two CD8 naive and one CD8 memory plate per donor. Study outcomes and limitations: Generation of non-shared clonotypes was less probable than generation of clonotypes shared by all four donors. Shared across a few donors were 4% to 6% of the naive CD4 clonotypes.

V gave up 3 bases and J gave up 5 bases, with 16 bases separating them. CDR1 is SGHVS, CDR2 FNYEAQ, per germline. The CDR3 totals 15 residues. This table comes from immunoSEQ multiplex PCR, and its TCRdb copy is limited to in-frame clones, with some not included. Here the sample spans hundreds of thousands of clones, almost 95% being singletons. It was CD45RO-negative cells, positively selected for CCR7, that made up naive CD8 cells, with terminally differentiated effector memory CD45RA+ cells excluded. As regards this clone: Its antigen is currently unknown.

The clonotype originates from a man aged 25 to 45 in good health. This chain connects TRBV7-6 to TRBJ2-5; D is unclear. Sequenced sample: naive CD8+ T cells sorted from blood. The CDR3 sequence is CASSLSFAPDETQYF. The DNA for the CDR3 is TGTGCCAGCAGCTTGTCGTTCGCCCCGGATGAGACCCAGTACTTC. The whole variable domain, filled in from reference TRBV7-6 and TRBJ2-5, reads GAGVSQSPRYKVTKRGQDVALRCDPISGHVSLYWYRQALGQGPEFLTYFNYEAQQDKSGLPNDRFSAERPEGSISTLTIQRTEQRDSAMYRCASSLSFAPDETQYFGPGTRLLVL.